This T cell receptor (beta chain) appears in the sequencing data of a study of blood T cells in healthy people across ages. Study-wide points: More naive CD4+ cells and higher diversity were found in long-lived than in aged donors.

About this clonotype: Its antigen is not known.

The donors, all healthy, were Caucasians living in Russia, aged about 6 to 95. The CDR3 runs to 16 residues. It was with a sample-barcoded 5' primer and a J-beta primer mix that a second PCR of roughly 7 to 12 cycles was run. TCRdb re-derived calls from the 5' RACE reads in MiXCR, one entry per CDR3 protein. The sample gives hundreds of thousands of distinct CDR3 sequences, around a quarter of which show up once; more than 8% is in the top ten. This sample also belongs to another study, concerning T cells of mothers and their children. That paper adds: Per mother, over 9 million TCR beta CDR3 reads were obtained; per child, 2.5 million to 3.5 million. Related mother-child pairs showed slightly, non-significantly higher overlap than unrelated pairs.

The source material was blood. The gene calls are TRBV12-3 or TRBV12-4 and TRBJ2-7, with 10 bases fitting TRBD2. The J call may be in error: the DNA end matches TRBJ2-1 better. The sequence came from a boy younger than 18 in good health. For the CDR3, the DNA is TGTGCCAGCAGGGGAGAGAGCGGGGGGGCTTACAATGAGCAGTTCTTC. Translating gives CASRGESGGAYNEQFF.